This section outlines one T cell receptor beta chain sequence together with its context. Trimming left V 4 bases short and J 2 bases short, with 17 bases between. The length of the CDR3 is 16 residues. The germline CDR1 and CDR2 sequences are SGHNT and YYREEE (reference sequence). This table comes from immunoSEQ multiplex PCR, and its TCRdb copy is limited to in-frame clones, with some not included. The profile shows about 1.1 million clones, approximately 78% of them singletons. This specimen belongs to a study of shared clonotypes between healthy human individuals. Material: memory CD4+ T cells from PBMCs. Subset denoted: CD45RA-negative fraction. The TCR was taken from a man aged 18 to 30 in good health. Some clones in this sample may be carry-over from other donors' samples. V and J are TRBV5-4 and TRBJ2-3; no clear D. The CDR3 loop is CASSHDRGRPTDTQYF. In DNA, the CDR3 is TGTGCCAGCAGCCACGACCGAGGCAGGCCCACAGATACGCAGTATTTT.